The clone carrying this TCR beta chain appeared once. Under the authors' procedure: Nucleated cell counts were estimated from reference gene primer amplification. The repertoire was sequenced with immunoSEQ multiplex PCR; TCRdb's copy has only in-frame clones and lacks some. Clone size and the V and J calls come from that table; the DNA yielded D and trimming. The sample contains fewer than 150,000 clones, 88% of which appear only once. This sample is drawn from a study of blood T cell repertoires in COVID-19. Study details: COVID-19 samples from acute and convalescent phases originated in the United States, Italy and Spain. T cells, B-cell-depleted T cells, or PBMCs supplied cDNA or gDNA.

The CDR3 is 12 amino acids. The germline V gene has CDR1 MNHEY and CDR2 SMNVEV (reference sequence). V lost 4 bases, J lost 5 bases, and 9 bases lay in between. The TCR comes from a human donor in a cohort sampled during active COVID-19. The chain joins TRBV27 to TRBJ2-7; weak D call: TRBD1 (5 bases). Source material: peripheral blood. The CDR3 spells CASSSRVHEQYF. The CDR3 DNA reads as TGTGCCAGCAGTTCCAGGGTCCACGAGCAGTACTTC.